Included here is one T cell receptor (beta chain) sequence, with context. As yet, its antigen is unknown. TCRdb used MiXCR to reprocess the reads, holding one entry per CDR3 protein. Of roughly 600,000 distinct CDR3 sequences in the sample, approximately 24% are singletons; the top ten hold less than 10%. This record belongs to a study of T cell repertoires in cytomegalovirus infection. On the study more broadly: Signatures in public TCR beta sequences pointed to both CMV infection and matching HLA type.

General study findings and limits: Cumulated frequencies of public TCR beta families served to identify carriers of CMV plus the relevant HLA. CMV-specific HLA-C-restricted TCR beta clonotypes dominated the ex vivo response.

This TCR derives from a human donor in good health (CMV status not recorded). Some clones in this sample may be carry-over from other donors' samples. Sequencing used CD8+ T cells from PBMCs.

For the CDR3, the DNA is TGTGCCAGCAGCCGAAGTGGCGGGGCTAACGGGGAGCTGTTTTTT. Translating it yields CASSRSGGANGELFF. This sequence joins TRBV7-9 and TRBJ2-2, with D perhaps matching TRBD2 (6 bases). Germline lookup yields CDR1 SEHNR and CDR2 FQNEAQ (reference sequence). V gave up 5 bases and J gave up 7 bases, with 17 bases separating them. This CDR3 is 15 amino acids long.